The 15 T cell receptor beta chains in this list originate from one sample, sequenced in a study of CXCR3-negative and CXCR3-positive naive CD8 T cells. Study observations and caveats: Naive cells that were CXCR3-positive had more hydrophobic TRB CDR3s (compared with CXCR3-negative naive cells).

The libraries of TRB cDNA were prepared using 5' RACE with UMI labels. TCRdb re-called the 5' RACE reads, yielding one record per CDR3 amino acid sequence without DNA. The sample's table shows some 150,000 distinct CDR3 sequences. Their recognized antigens are unknown. The sequenced sample was naive CXCR3+ CD8+ T cells from blood. As to subset: CD45RO-CCR7+CD27+CD95- naive CD8+ T cells expressing CXCR3 (TNR3+). These receptors came from a human donor in good health. Some clones in this sample may be carry-over from other donors' samples.

The chain is built from TRBV7-9 and TRBJ2-3. The germline gives CDR1 SEHNR, CDR2 FQNEAQ (reference sequence). The CDR3 loop spans 19 amino acids. The CDR3 spells CASSLSLVVSISRTDTQYF.

The chain couples TRBV29-1 to TRBJ2-1; the D call of TRBD1 rests on TCRdb alone, since no DNA is present to check it. Germline V gene lookup returns CDR1 SQVTM and CDR2 ANQGSEA. This CDR3 is built from 12 residues. The CDR3 reads CSVAGGTGEQFF.

The chain has TRBV15 and TRBJ2-5; lacking DNA, the TRBD1 call made by TCRdb goes unchecked. The CDR3 is 15 amino acids. From germline, CDR1 is LNHNV and CDR2 YYDKDF (reference sequence). The chain's CDR3 is CATSREGQGRETQYF.

This chain uses TRBV27 with TRBJ2-2; with no DNA, the TCRdb D assignment of TRBD2 cannot be verified. Germline CDR1 is MNHEY and CDR2 is SMNVEV (reference sequence). The CDR3 has 15 amino acids. CDR3 sequence: CASRVAGGAPEELFF.

The V call is TRBV20-1, the J call TRBJ2-5; TCRdb picks TRBD1, but there is no DNA to check that call. In germline, CDR1 is DFQATT, CDR2 SNEGSKA (reference sequence). This CDR3 has 14 amino acids. The CDR3 protein is CSARDPWGVETQYF.

J is TRBJ1-1 and V is TRBV7-3. The CDR3 covers 14 residues. The V gene's germline CDR1 is SGHTA and CDR2 FQGTGA. The CDR3 sequence is CASSLGSSDTEAFF.

The J gene is TRBJ2-1, the V gene TRBV10-3. Germline loops: CDR1 ENHRY, CDR2 SYGVKD. CDR3 length equals 11 residues. This CDR3 is CAIRDGNEQFF.

This sequence joins TRBV19 and TRBJ2-1; lacking DNA, the TRBD2 call made by TCRdb goes unchecked. The germline V gene encodes CDR1 LNHDA and CDR2 SQIVND (reference sequence). The CDR3 contains 18 residues. The CDR3 reads CASTTSSGLAGGYNEQFF.

The V and J genes are TRBV14 and TRBJ1-4. Germline CDR1 is SGHDN and CDR2 is FVKESK. This CDR3 contains 15 residues. The CDR3 is CASSQGAATNEKLFF.

The J gene is TRBJ2-7, the V gene TRBV4-1. CDR1 and CDR2 (germline): MGHRA, YSYEKL. The CDR3 has 15 residues. The CDR3 spells CASSQYDRTTYEQYF.

This chain connects TRBV12-3 or TRBV12-4 to TRBJ1-4. The CDR3 has 13 amino acids. CDR3 sequence: CASGLALHEKLFF.

This chain uses TRBV27 with TRBJ2-5; absent DNA, TCRdb's TRBD1 call cannot be checked. This CDR3 spans 15 amino acids. The germline V gene encodes CDR1 MNHEY and CDR2 SMNVEV (reference sequence). CDR3 residues: CASRLLIGERETQYF.

This chain uses TRBV7-9 with TRBJ2-2; the TCRdb call, TRBD2, lacks DNA for checking. CDR1 is SEHNR, CDR2 FQNEAQ, per germline (reference sequence). The CDR3 is 14 residues long. This CDR3 reads CASARDANTGELFF.

The CDR3 loop is CASSRPFTGELFF. The genes are TRBV7-3 and TRBJ2-2. The CDR3 is 13 amino acids. CDR1 is SGHTA and CDR2 is FQGTGA in the germline V gene.

The chain's CDR3 is CASSSPYNEQFF. The chain uses TRBV12-3 or TRBV12-4 and TRBJ2-1; TCRdb proposes TRBD1, but this gene call is untestable without DNA. The CDR3 runs to 12 residues.